A single sample gave rise to the 26 T cell receptor beta chains below, sequenced in a study of T cell changes during pregnancy in multiple sclerosis (dated by TCRdb to about 2019). Library preparation was by the immunoSEQ multiplex PCR assay. TCRdb stores this immuneACCESS table with in-frame sequences only. Part of the clones is absent; in the studies checked, under half of the shortfall reflects unresolved V genes, and no reason is known for the rest. The sample yields about 73,000 clones; roughly 90% were counted once. The biggest ten clones account for more than 9% of the sample. The sequencing here drew on peripheral blood, taken after pregnancy. Every receptor here comes from a female donor in good health, enrolled as a control in a pregnancy study.

This clone has a single count. V is TRBV11-3 and J is TRBJ1-1, with D uncertain. Germline-derived CDR1 and CDR2 are SGHNT and YENEEA. Trimming pared 1 base from V and 2 bases from J, leaving 11 bases between. This CDR3 spans 15 amino acids. CDR3 residues: CASSLGPGSNTEAFF. DNA for the CDR3: TGTGCCAGCAGCTTAGGGCCTGGGAGCAACACTGAAGCTTTCTTT.

The chain is built from TRBV30 and TRBJ1-6, with D maybe TRBD1 (5 bases). The CDR3 is 15 residues long. Between the trimmed V and J ends, which lost 0 bases and 9 bases, there was a span of 15 bases. The germline V gene has CDR1 GTSNPN and CDR2 SVGIG (reference sequence). The CDR3 loop reads CAWSVLARGGSPLHF. The CDR3 DNA reads TGTGCCTGGAGTGTACTGGCCCGGGGGGGTTCACCCCTCCACTTT.

V and J are TRBV5-1 and TRBJ2-7; weak D call: TRBD2 (6 bases). Trimming took off 5 bases at V and 7 bases at J, with 19 bases between the two ends. Germline CDR1 is SGHRS and CDR2 is YFSETQ. This CDR3 contains 14 residues. The CDR3 sequence: CASRARTTFVEQYF. CDR3 bases: TGCGCCAGCAGGGCCAGGACTACCTTTGTGGAGCAGTACTTC.

CDR3 loop: CASSLSHISTYEQYF. CDR3 nucleotide sequence: TGTGCCAGCAGTTTATCTCACATATCAACCTACGAGCAGTACTTC. The rearrangement joins TRBV27 to TRBJ2-7; D gene unclear. The length of the CDR3 is 15 residues. Germline CDR1 MNHEY, CDR2 SMNVEV (reference sequence). Trimming removed 0 bases from V and 2 bases from J, with 11 bases in between.

The chain has TRBV30 and TRBJ1-1, with D perhaps matching TRBD1 (6 bases). This CDR3 is 15 amino acids long. Trimming left V 5 bases short and J 0 bases short, with 16 bases between. Germline values: CDR1 GTSNPN, CDR2 SVGIG (reference sequence). The CDR3 DNA reads as TGTGCCTGGGCACCCTGGGGGCTGCTGAACACTGAAGCTTTCTTT. Translated: CAWAPWGLLNTEAFF.

This rearrangement joins TRBV14 to TRBJ2-3; 8 nucleotides line up with TRBD2. CDR1 is SGHDN, CDR2 FVKESK, per germline. Losses at the gene ends were 4 bases for V and 4 bases for J; bases not matched to a gene: 4. The CDR3 extends over 14 amino acids. The CDR3, as DNA: TGTGCCAGCAGCCTCGGACTAGCATCAGATACGCAGTATTTT. It encodes CASSLGLASDTQYF.

J is TRBJ1-2 and V is TRBV19; unclear D gene. This CDR3 has 13 residues. The V gene lost 1 base and the J gene lost 8 bases, with 11 bases spanning the gap. CDR1 and CDR2 from the germline V gene are LNHDA and SQIVND (reference sequence). The CDR3 DNA sequence: TGTGCCAGTAGTATAGGAGGAGGAAGGGGCTACACCTTC. Encoded protein: CASSIGGGRGYTF.

This clone was recorded once. The rearrangement uses TRBV6-1 and TRBJ1-2, with D possibly being TRBD1 (5 bases). Germline CDR1 and CDR2: MNHNS and SASEGT. This CDR3 comprises 13 residues. V was shortened by 3 bases and J by 1 base, with 6 bases between the two germline ends. The CDR3 here is CASSETVNYGYTF. Here the CDR3 DNA reads TGTGCCAGCAGTGAGACAGTTAACTATGGCTACACCTTC.

This chain links TRBV5-6 with TRBJ2-1; 14 nucleotides agree with TRBD2. Germline CDR1 and CDR2: SGHDT and YYEEEE. The V gene end was trimmed by 4 bases and the J gene end by 9 bases; junction bases not matched to a gene: 6. This CDR3 has 15 amino acids. CDR3 nucleotide sequence: TGTGCCAGCAGCCATTCCGGACTAGCGGGAGGTGAGCAGTTCTTC. Protein: CASSHSGLAGGEQFF.

The chain carries TRBV30 and TRBJ2-5; TRBD2 aligns across 8 bases. Per germline, CDR1 GTSNPN and CDR2 SVGIG (reference sequence). This CDR3 comprises 13 residues. With V trimmed by 0 bases and J by 6 bases, 3 bases remained unmatched. This chain's CDR3 is CAWSVPGGKTQYF. For the CDR3, the DNA is TGTGCCTGGAGTGTACCGGGAGGGAAGACCCAGTACTTC. The whole variable domain, remainder taken from reference TRBV30 and TRBJ2-5, is SQTIHQWPATLVQPVGSPLSLECTVEGTSNPNLYWYRQAAGRGLQLLFYSVGIGQISSEVPQNLSASRPQDRQFILSSKKLLLSDSGFYLCAWSVPGGKTQYFGPGTRLLVL.

This sequence joins TRBV4-3 and TRBJ1-2; the match to TRBD1 covers 9 bases. Germline trimming cut 0 bases from V and 8 bases from J; bases unmatched to any gene: 7. CDR1 is LGHNA, CDR2 YSLEER, per germline. The CDR3 totals 15 residues. The CDR3 DNA reads TGCGCCAGCAGCCAAGATTACAGGGGGCTAGGAGGCTACACCTTC. It yields the protein CASSQDYRGLGGYTF.

The chain couples TRBV9 to TRBJ2-1; 12 positions agree with TRBD2. The CDR3 spans 17 residues. The J segment lost 5 bases and the V segment lost 3 bases, leaving 9 bases of the junction unmatched. Germline loops: CDR1 SGDLS, CDR2 YYNGEE. CDR3 protein: CASSEKKTSGGNNEQFF. The DNA for the CDR3 is TGTGCCAGCAGCGAAAAGAAGACTAGCGGGGGCAACAATGAGCAGTTCTTC.

V gene TRBV18 combines with J gene TRBJ1-5; TRBD1 matches at 9 bases. The J segment lost 5 bases and the V segment lost 0 bases, leaving 5 bases of the junction unmatched. CDR3 size: 16 residues. CDR1 KGHSH and CDR2 LQKENI come from the germline V gene. This CDR3 reads CASSPPGTGTHQPQHF. In DNA form, the CDR3 reads TGTGCCAGCTCACCACCCGGGACAGGGACGCATCAGCCCCAGCATTTT.

This clone was observed once. This sequence joins TRBV5-6 and TRBJ2-7; 14 bases are a match to TRBD2. Germline V gives CDR1 SGHDT, CDR2 YYEEEE. CDR3 size: 16 residues. V lost 3 bases and J lost 2; bases outside the gene matches: 4. The CDR3 sequence is CASSWGLAGVAYEQYF. The DNA for the CDR3 is TGTGCCAGCAGCTGGGGACTAGCGGGGGTAGCCTACGAGCAGTACTTC.

The chain recombines TRBV19 with TRBJ2-1; 12 bases are shared with TRBD1. The CDR3 has 16 amino acids. CDR1 and CDR2 from the germline V gene are LNHDA and SQIVND (reference sequence). With 9 bases clipped from V and 7 bases from J, the junction kept 13 bases outside the gene matches. The CDR3 reads CASEDFRDRGRNEQFF. The DNA of the CDR3 is TGTGCCAGCGAGGACTTCCGGGACAGGGGGCGAAATGAGCAGTTCTTC.

The rearrangement links TRBV5-5 to TRBJ1-2; no firm D call. Germline V gene sequence: CDR1 SGHKS, CDR2 YYEKEE (reference sequence). The CDR3 loop spans 13 amino acids. Deletions cut 0 bases from V and 0 bases from J, with 3 bases between. The CDR3 DNA sequence: TGTGCCAGCAGCTTGGAGCCTAACTATGGCTACACCTTC. Its translation is CASSLEPNYGYTF.

Only one count was recorded for this clone. The gene calls are TRBV5-8 and TRBJ2-1; TRBD2 agrees at 9 bases. The germline gives CDR1 SGHTS, CDR2 YDEGEE. Germline trimming cut 6 bases from V and 8 bases from J; bases unmatched to any gene: 12. CDR3 size: 15 residues. CDR3 sequence reads: CASNQDGLALDEQFF. The CDR3 region has the DNA TGTGCCAGCAATCAGGACGGACTAGCGCTTGATGAGCAGTTCTTC.

The chain couples TRBV7-8 to TRBJ2-1; the D gene is possibly TRBD2 (6 bases). This CDR3 comprises 14 residues. The V end lost 1 base, the J end lost 10 bases, and 14 bases lay between the germline ends. Germline CDR1 is SGHVS and CDR2 is FQNEAQ. The CDR3 nucleotides read TGTGCCAGCAGCTTAGGCGGAGGGCCCCCCGAGCAGTTCTTC. This gives the protein CASSLGGGPPEQFF.

The V and J genes are TRBV29-1 and TRBJ2-7; TRBD1 matches 9 bases. Losses at the gene ends were 4 bases for V and 5 bases for J; bases not matched to a gene: 12. The V gene's germline CDR1 is SQVTM and CDR2 ANQGSEA. The CDR3 is made up of 15 amino acids. The CDR3 bases are TGCAGCGTTGTTCGAGGGACAGGGAGAGCAAACGAGCAGTACTTC. It is translated as CSVVRGTGRANEQYF.

V and J are TRBV5-1 and TRBJ2-2; D possibly corresponds to TRBD1 (5 bases). This CDR3 has 13 residues. Germline CDR1 SGHRS, CDR2 YFSETQ. The V end lost 4 bases, the J end lost 4 bases, and 8 bases lay between the germline ends. CDR3 bases: TGCGCCAGCAGCCCGACAGCCACCGGGGAGCTGTTTTTT. Protein: CASSPTATGELFF.

The chain combines TRBV10-3 with TRBJ2-7; TRBD1 aligns across 7 bases. The CDR3 is 14 residues long. V lost 1 base and J lost 4; bases outside the gene matches: 4. The germline CDR1 and CDR2 sequences are ENHRY and SYGVKD. The CDR3 sequence is CAISEFGTDYEQYF. In DNA form, the CDR3 reads TGTGCCATCAGTGAGTTCGGGACAGATTACGAGCAGTACTTC.

This chain joins TRBV12-5 and TRBJ2-1; maybe TRBD2 (6 bases). CDR1 and CDR2 from the germline V gene are LGHNT and FRNRAP. V lost 5 bases to trimming and J lost 0 bases, with 14 bases between them. This CDR3 has 16 residues. The CDR3 is CASGPTDYSSYNEQFF. As DNA, the CDR3 is TGTGCTAGTGGTCCAACGGACTACTCCTCCTACAATGAGCAGTTCTTC. Full variable domain (missing parts from reference TRBV12-5 and TRBJ2-1): DARVTQTPRHKVTEMGQEVTMRCQPILGHNTVFWYRQTMMQGLELLAYFRNRAPLDDSGMPKDRFSAEMPDATLATLKIQPSEPRDSAVYFCASGPTDYSSYNEQFFGPGTRLTVL.

The chain has TRBV2 and TRBJ1-5; TRBD1 matches 9 bases. This CDR3 has 15 amino acids. V lost 7 bases to trimming and J lost 4 bases; unmatched junction nucleotides: 8. Germline CDR1 and CDR2: SNHLY and FYNNEI. The CDR3 here is CASNHGTGYNQPQHF. The CDR3 region has the DNA TGTGCCAGCAACCACGGGACAGGGTATAATCAGCCCCAGCATTTT.

This clone was seen only once. The chain employs TRBV18 and TRBJ2-5, with 10 bases matching TRBD2. Trimming cost V 2 bases and J 5 bases; bases outside gene matches: 8. Germline V gene lookup returns CDR1 KGHSH and CDR2 LQKENI. The CDR3 runs 16 residues. CDR3 sequence: CASSPVGSGGAETQYF. The DNA for the CDR3 is TGTGCCAGCTCACCAGTAGGAAGCGGGGGGGCCGAGACCCAGTACTTC.

For the CDR3, the DNA is TGTGCCTGGGGACAGGCCGCCTACGAGCAGTACTTC. Translating gives CAWGQAAYEQYF. This rearrangement joins TRBV30 to TRBJ2-7; the match to TRBD1 covers 7 bases. J was trimmed by 2 bases and V by 5 bases; bases with no gene match: 3. Germline V gene sequence: CDR1 GTSNPN, CDR2 SVGIG (reference sequence). The CDR3 loop spans 12 amino acids.

The J gene is TRBJ2-5, the V gene TRBV15, with D unresolved. V shed 4 bases and J shed 5 bases, with 5 bases lying between them. CDR1 LNHNV and CDR2 YYDKDF come from the germline V gene (reference sequence). The CDR3 is 11 amino acids. CDR3 residues: CATSNEETQYF. The CDR3 DNA is TGTGCCACCAGCAACGAGGAGACCCAGTACTTC.